The present T cell receptor (beta chain) was sequenced within a study of Ad26.COV2.S vaccination and SARS-CoV-2 variants (dated by TCRdb to about 2021). Regarding the study in general: TCRbeta repertoire sequencing was used to assess the specificity and breadth of SARS-CoV-2-reactive T cell receptors after Ad26.COV2.S vaccination. The TCR-sequenced set comprised around 32 samples: some 19 Ad26.COV2.S vaccine recipients, 5 placebo recipients and 8 SARS-CoV-2 convalescent individuals.

As for this clone: Its antigen specificity is not known. Base qualities were left out, and no much larger clone turns up one base away.

The immunoSEQ Assay was the method used to sequence TCRbeta CDR3 regions. After extraction, genomic DNA underwent amplification by bias-controlled multiplex PCR, followed by high-throughput sequencing. Processing in the source paper ran as follows. To quantify the absolute abundance of every unique TCRbeta CDR3 region, sequences were collapsed and filtered. Usable DNA was measured by amplifying reference genes present in all nucleated cells, and TCRbeta template counts were normalized to that usable DNA to estimate T cell fraction. Repertoire TCRs were annotated as SARS-CoV-2-specific when V gene, CDR3 amino acid sequence and J gene were exactly matched to a known reactive TCR set. The reference SARS-CoV-2 TCR set was derived from MIRA and filtered for enrichment in COVID-19-positive ImmuneCODE repertoires, a step that removed public or cross-reactive TCRs. Using the MIRA antigens, annotated TCRs were further analysed by specific ORF or by position within an ORF. Breadth was defined as annotated unique rearrangements over total unique productive rearrangements; depth was the summed frequency of those rearrangements. Two-sided Wilcoxon rank-sum tests were used to compare TCR breadth between groups. TCRdb carries this immuneACCESS record with in-frame sequences only. Its versions omit some clonotypes, under half of them owing to an unresolved V gene in the studies checked, with the rest unexplained. Clone size and V and J calls were adopted from that table, with D and trimming inferred from the DNA. The sample contains 300,000 to 400,000 clones, approximately 90% of them found a single time. 3.9% of the sample lies in the top ten.

Taken from cysteine to phenylalanine, the CDR3 has 16 residues. The read is trimmed to its CDR3 DNA, 48 bases read in frame from base 1. The trim is 4 bases for V and 7 bases for J, with a gap of 21 bases between the germline ends. In the germline V gene, CDR1 corresponds to MNHNS and CDR2 to SASEGT. The time point label here, explained by the study, means: individuals recovered from natural SARS-CoV-2 infection. What the work shows at the level of the full study, not this receptor alone: The authors noted that the TCR breadth and depth analyses may have underestimated total T cell responses. Ad26.COV2.S recipients had higher spike-specific TCR breadth than placebo recipients (P = 0.0014). Vaccine and placebo recipients had comparable non-spike TCR breadth, which fits with the vaccine containing only spike. After vaccination, spike-specific CD8+ and CD4+ T cell responses were reported to show substantial breadth.

Recombination joined TRBV6-1 with TRBJ2-3; TRBD2 could be the D gene, as 6 bases match. The receptor comes from a human donor who had recovered from COVID-19. The sequenced sample was peripheral blood, obtained after recovery from COVID-19. The DNA is TGTGCCAGCAGTGTTTCCGGGACTGGGGCAACAAATACGCAGTATTTT. The resulting protein is CASSVSGTGATNTQYF.